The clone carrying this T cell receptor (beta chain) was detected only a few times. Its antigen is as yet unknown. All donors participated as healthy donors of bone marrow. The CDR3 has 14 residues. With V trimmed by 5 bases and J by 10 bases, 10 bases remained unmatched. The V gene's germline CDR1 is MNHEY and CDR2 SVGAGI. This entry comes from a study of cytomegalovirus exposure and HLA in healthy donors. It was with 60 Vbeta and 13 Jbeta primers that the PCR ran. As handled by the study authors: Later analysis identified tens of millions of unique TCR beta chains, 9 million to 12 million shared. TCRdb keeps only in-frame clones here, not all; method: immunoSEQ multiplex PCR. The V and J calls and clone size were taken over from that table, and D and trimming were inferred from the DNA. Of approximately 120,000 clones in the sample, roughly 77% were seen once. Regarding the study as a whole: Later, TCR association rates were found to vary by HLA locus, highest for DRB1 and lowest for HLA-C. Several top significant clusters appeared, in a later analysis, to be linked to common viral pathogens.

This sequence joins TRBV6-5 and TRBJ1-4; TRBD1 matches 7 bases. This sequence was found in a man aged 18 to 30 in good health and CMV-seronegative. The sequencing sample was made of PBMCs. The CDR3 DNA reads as TGTGCCAGCAGTATGACAGGGACGAACGGAAAACTGTTTTTT. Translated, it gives CASSMTGTNGKLFF.